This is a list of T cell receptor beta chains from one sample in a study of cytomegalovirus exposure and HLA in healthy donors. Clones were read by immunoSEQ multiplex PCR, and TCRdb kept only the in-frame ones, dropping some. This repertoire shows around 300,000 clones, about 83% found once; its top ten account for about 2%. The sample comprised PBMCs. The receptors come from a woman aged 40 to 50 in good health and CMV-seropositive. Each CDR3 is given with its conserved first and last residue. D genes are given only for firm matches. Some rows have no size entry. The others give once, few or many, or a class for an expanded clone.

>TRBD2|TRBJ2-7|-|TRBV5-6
CASSLLAGAYEQYF
TGTGCCAGCAGCTTACTAGCGGGGGCCTACGAGCAGTACTTC
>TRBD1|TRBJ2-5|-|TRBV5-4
CASSPDRARRAATQYF
TGTGCCAGCAGCCCGGACAGGGCCCGCAGGGCTGCGACCCAGTACTTC
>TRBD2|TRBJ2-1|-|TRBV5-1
CASSSVAGVAYNEQFF
TGCGCCAGCAGCTCTGTAGCGGGAGTGGCCTACAATGAGCAGTTCTTC
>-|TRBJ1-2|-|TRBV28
CASSRTDVGYTF
TGTGCCAGCAGTCGCACAGATGTTGGCTACACCTTC
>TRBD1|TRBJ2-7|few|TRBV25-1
CASSEWGQGGEQYF
TGTGCCAGCAGTGAATGGGGACAGGGAGGCGAGCAGTACTTC
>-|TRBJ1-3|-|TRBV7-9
CSSSPPNSGNTIYF
TGTTCCAGCAGCCCCCCCAACTCTGGAAACACCATATATTTT
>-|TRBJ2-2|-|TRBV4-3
CASSQVPGSNTGELFF
TGCGCCAGCAGCCAAGTTCCAGGGTCGAACACCGGGGAGCTGTTTTTT
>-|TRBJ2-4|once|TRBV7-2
CASSPLVVSGAKNIQYF
TGTGCCAGCAGCCCTCTGGTGGTGAGCGGAGCCAAAAACATTCAGTACTTC
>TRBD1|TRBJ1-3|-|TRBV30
CAWRVGILDRDSGNTIYF
TGTGCCTGGAGGGTTGGGATACTTGACAGGGACTCTGGAAACACCATATATTTT
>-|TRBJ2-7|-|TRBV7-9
CASSYGNTYEQYF
TGTGCCAGCAGCTACGGGAATACCTACGAGCAGTACTTC
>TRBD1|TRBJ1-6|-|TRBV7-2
CASSPGTVNSPLHF
TGTGCCAGCAGCCCCGGGACAGTTAATTCACCCCTCCACTTT
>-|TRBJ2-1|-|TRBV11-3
CASSLVGGMRVEQFF
TGTGCCAGCAGCTTAGTCGGCGGGATGAGAGTTGAGCAGTTCTTC
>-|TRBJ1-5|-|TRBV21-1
CATQGRISNQPQHF
TGTGCCACCCAGGGGCGCATCAGCAATCAGCCCCAGCATTTT
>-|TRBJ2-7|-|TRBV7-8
CASSPRGSSTYEQYF
TGTGCCAGCAGCCCCAGGGGATCGTCGACCTACGAGCAGTACTTC
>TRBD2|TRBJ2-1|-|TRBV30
CAYQPGLAGGQTSYNEQFF
TGTGCCTACCAACCGGGACTAGCGGGAGGCCAGACCTCCTACAATGAGCAGTTCTTC
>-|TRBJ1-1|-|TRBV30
CAWSASLGRWTEAFF
TGTGCCTGGAGTGCCTCATTGGGGAGGTGGACTGAAGCTTTCTTT
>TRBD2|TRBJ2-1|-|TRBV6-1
CASSETGTSRSDEQFF
TGTGCCAGCAGTGAAACCGGGACTAGTCGTAGCGATGAGCAGTTCTTC
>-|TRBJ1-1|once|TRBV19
CASSTGRDLNTEAFF
TGTGCCAGTAGCACTGGCCGGGATTTGAACACTGAAGCTTTCTTT
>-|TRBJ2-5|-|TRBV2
CASSEYEAVAQYF
TGTGCCAGCAGTGAATATGAGGCTGTGGCCCAGTACTTC